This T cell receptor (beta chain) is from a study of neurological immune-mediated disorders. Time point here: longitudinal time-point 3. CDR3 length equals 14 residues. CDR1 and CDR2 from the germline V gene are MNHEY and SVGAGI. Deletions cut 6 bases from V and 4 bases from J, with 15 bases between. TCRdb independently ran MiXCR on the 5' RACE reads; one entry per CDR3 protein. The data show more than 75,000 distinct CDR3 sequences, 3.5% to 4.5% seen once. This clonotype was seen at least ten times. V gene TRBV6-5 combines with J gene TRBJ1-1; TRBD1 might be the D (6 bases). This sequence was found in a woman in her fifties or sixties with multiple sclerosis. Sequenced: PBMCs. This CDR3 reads CASRTGGRGTEAFF. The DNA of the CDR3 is TGTGCCAGCAGGACTGGGGGCCGCGGCACTGAAGCTTTCTTT.